This is a list of T cell receptor beta chains from one sample in a study of cytomegalovirus exposure and HLA in healthy donors. Method: immunoSEQ multiplex PCR; TCRdb's copy keeps in-frame clones and lacks some. The sample has nearly 110,000 clones, around 70% seen once. The specimen sequenced was PBMCs. Receptor source: a boy aged 5-17 years in good health and CMV-seronegative. Both conserved end residues are part of each CDR3. A D gene is named only where the DNA matches it firmly. Clone sizes are given selectively: once, few, many, or a class where the clone is expanded.

>few|TRBJ2-7|TRBV11-2|TRBD1
CASSPTGTAAYEQYF
TGTGCCAGCAGCCCAACCGGGACAGCAGCCTACGAGCAGTACTTC
>-|TRBJ2-7|TRBV6-6|-
CASSYGRGISYEQYF
TGTGCCAGCAGTTACGGTCGGGGAATCTCCTACGAGCAGTACTTC
>-|TRBJ1-6|TRBV7-2|-
CASNMGGENNSPLHF
TGTGCCAGCAACATGGGAGGGGAGAACAATTCACCCCTCCACTTT
>-|TRBJ2-7|TRBV27|-
CASSLYDNSYEQYF
TGTGCCAGCAGTTTATACGACAACTCCTACGAGCAGTACTTC
>few|TRBJ1-2|TRBV9|-
CASSVDVRDYGYTF
TGTGCCAGCAGCGTAGATGTCAGGGACTATGGCTACACCTTC
>few|TRBJ2-6|TRBV6-5|-
CASRSGLKGVLTF
TGTGCCAGCAGATCGGGACTGAAGGGAGTCCTGACTTTC
>-|TRBJ2-7|TRBV7-6|-
CASSLGGDEQYF
TGTGCCAGCAGCTTAGGGGGGGACGAGCAGTACTTC
>-|TRBJ2-7|TRBV12-5|TRBD2
CASGPGLAGGPEQYF
TGTGCTAGTGGTCCGGGACTAGCGGGAGGGCCTGAGCAGTACTTC
>once|TRBJ2-7|TRBV6-1|-
CASSFVAYYEQYF
TGTGCCAGCAGTTTCGTGGCTTACTACGAGCAGTACTTC
>-|TRBJ1-2|TRBV2|TRBD1
CASTWTGGGYTF
TGTGCCAGCACTTGGACAGGGGGGGGCTACACCTTC
>-|TRBJ1-4|TRBV25-1|TRBD1
CASSESGTGREKLFF
TGTGCCAGCAGTGAATCCGGGACAGGGAGAGAGAAACTGTTTTTT
>few|TRBJ2-5|TRBV19|-
CASSPSLESETQYF
TGTGCCAGTAGTCCCTCTCTAGAATCAGAGACCCAGTACTTC
>-|TRBJ2-7|TRBV6-1|-
CASSVRGLSSYEQYF
TGTGCCAGCAGTGTTAGGGGATTAAGCTCCTACGAGCAGTACTTC
>few|TRBJ1-4|TRBV6-5|TRBD1
CASSYRQGGNEKLFF
TGTGCCAGCAGTTACCGACAGGGGGGTAATGAAAAACTGTTTTTT
>few|TRBJ1-2|TRBV9|TRBD1
CASSHGQGYGYTF
TGTGCCAGCAGCCACGGACAGGGCTATGGCTACACCTTC
>-|TRBJ1-1|TRBV7-9|TRBD1
CASSWGDRRLTEAFF
TGTGCCAGCAGCTGGGGGGACAGGCGTTTGACTGAAGCTTTCTTT
>once|TRBJ2-1|TRBV30|-
CAWSLSGLSSYNEQFF
TGTGCCTGGAGTCTCAGCGGTCTTAGCTCCTACAATGAGCAGTTCTTC
>-|TRBJ1-2|TRBV19|-
CASSITGSYGYTF
TGTGCCAGTAGTATAACGGGGTCCTATGGCTACACCTTC
>-|TRBJ2-5|TRBV5-4|TRBD1
CASSLAVKGTGRDETQYF
TGTGCCAGCAGCTTGGCCGTTAAGGGGACAGGGAGGGATGAGACCCAGTACTTC
>-|TRBJ1-2|TRBV6-1|-
CASSEAPGVGHYYGYTF
TGTGCCAGCAGTGAAGCACCTGGTGTGGGACACTACTATGGCTACACCTTC
>-|TRBJ2-7|TRBV5-6|TRBD1
CASSLDSRDRLPYEQYF
TGTGCCAGCAGCTTGGATTCACGGGACAGATTGCCTTACGAGCAGTACTTC
>-|TRBJ2-7|TRBV18|-
CASSRIAGFSSYEQYF
TGTGCCAGCTCACGCATTGCAGGGTTTAGCTCCTACGAGCAGTACTTC